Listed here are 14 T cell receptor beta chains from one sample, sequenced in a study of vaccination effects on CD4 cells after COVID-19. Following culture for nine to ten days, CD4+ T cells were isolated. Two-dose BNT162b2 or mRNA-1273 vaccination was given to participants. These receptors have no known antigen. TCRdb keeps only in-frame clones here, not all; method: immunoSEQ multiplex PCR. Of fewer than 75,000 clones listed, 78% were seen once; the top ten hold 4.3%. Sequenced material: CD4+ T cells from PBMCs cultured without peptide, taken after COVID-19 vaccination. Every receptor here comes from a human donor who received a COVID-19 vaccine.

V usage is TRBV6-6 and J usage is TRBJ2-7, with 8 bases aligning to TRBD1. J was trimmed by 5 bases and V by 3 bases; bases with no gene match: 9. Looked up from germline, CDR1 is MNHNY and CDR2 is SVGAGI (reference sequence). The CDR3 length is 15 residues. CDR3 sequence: CASSYPGQGSNEQYF. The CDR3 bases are TGTGCCAGCAGTTATCCCGGACAGGGTTCGAACGAGCAGTACTTC.

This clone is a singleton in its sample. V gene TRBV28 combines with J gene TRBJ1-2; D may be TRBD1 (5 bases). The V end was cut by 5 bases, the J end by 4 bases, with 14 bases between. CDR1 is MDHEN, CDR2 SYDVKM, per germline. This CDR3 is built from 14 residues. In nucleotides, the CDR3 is TGTGCCAGCAGTCCCCGCGAGGGGATCTATGGCTACACCTTC. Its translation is CASSPREGIYGYTF.

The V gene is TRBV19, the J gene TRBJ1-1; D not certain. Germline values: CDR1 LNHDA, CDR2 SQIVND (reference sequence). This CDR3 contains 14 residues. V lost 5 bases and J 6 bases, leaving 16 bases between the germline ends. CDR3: CASSSRRSIPEAFF. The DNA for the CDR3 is TGTGCCAGTAGTTCAAGAAGGTCGATACCTGAAGCTTTCTTT.

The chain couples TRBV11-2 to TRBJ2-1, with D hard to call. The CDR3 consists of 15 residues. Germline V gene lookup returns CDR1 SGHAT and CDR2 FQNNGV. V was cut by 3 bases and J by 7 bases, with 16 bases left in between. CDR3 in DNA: TGTGCCAGCAGCTTCGCACGAGATAAAACAAATGAGCAGTTCTTC. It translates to CASSFARDKTNEQFF. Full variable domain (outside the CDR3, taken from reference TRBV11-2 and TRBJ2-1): EAGVAQSPRYKIIEKRQSVAFWCNPISGHATLYWYQQILGQGPKLLIQFQNNGVVDDSQLPKDRFSAERLKGVDSTLKIQPAKLEDSAVYLCASSFARDKTNEQFFGPGTRLTVL.

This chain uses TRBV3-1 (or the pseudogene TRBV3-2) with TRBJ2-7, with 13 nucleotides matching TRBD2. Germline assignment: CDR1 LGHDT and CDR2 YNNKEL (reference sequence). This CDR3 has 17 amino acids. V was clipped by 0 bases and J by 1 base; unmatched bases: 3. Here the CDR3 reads CASSQDPGLAGSYEQYF. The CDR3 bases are TGTGCCAGCAGCCAAGATCCGGGACTAGCGGGGTCCTACGAGCAGTACTTC.

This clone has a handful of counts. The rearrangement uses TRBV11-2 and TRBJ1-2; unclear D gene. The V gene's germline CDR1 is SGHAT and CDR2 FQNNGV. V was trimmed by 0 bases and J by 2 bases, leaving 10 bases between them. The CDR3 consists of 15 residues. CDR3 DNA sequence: TGTGCCAGCAGCTTAGATCCTGCGGCGAACTATGGCTACACCTTC. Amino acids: CASSLDPAANYGYTF.

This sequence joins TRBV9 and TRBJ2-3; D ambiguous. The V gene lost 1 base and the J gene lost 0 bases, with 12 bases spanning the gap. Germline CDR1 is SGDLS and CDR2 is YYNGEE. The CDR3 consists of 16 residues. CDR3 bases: TGTGCCAGCAGCGTATCGCCCGGTTCTAGCACAGATACGCAGTATTTT. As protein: CASSVSPGSSTDTQYF.

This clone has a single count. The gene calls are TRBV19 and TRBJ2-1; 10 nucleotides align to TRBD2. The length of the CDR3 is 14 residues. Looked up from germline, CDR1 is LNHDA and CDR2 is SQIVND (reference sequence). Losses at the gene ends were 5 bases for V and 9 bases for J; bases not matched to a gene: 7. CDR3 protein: CASSASGRGGEQFF. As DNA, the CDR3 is TGTGCCAGTAGTGCTAGCGGGAGAGGCGGTGAGCAGTTCTTC.

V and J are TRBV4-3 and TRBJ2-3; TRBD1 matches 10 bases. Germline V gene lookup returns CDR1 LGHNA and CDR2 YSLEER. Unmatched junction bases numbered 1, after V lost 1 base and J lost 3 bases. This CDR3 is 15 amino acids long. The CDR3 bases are TGCGCCAGCAGCCAAGGGACAGGGGGTACAGATACGCAGTATTTT. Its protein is CASSQGTGGTDTQYF.

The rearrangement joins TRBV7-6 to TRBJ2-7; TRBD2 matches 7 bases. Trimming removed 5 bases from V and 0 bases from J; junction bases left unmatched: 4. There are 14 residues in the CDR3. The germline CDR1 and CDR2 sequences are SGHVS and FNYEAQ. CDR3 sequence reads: CASSTQRGSYEQYF. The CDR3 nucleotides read TGTGCCAGCAGCACTCAGCGGGGCTCCTACGAGCAGTACTTC.

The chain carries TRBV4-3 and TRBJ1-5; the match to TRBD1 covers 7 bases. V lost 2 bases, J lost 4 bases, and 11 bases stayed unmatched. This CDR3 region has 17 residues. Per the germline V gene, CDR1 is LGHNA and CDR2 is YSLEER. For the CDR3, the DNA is TGCGCCAGCAGCCAACTAAGACAGGGAGGGAATAATCAGCCCCAGCATTTT. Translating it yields CASSQLRQGGNNQPQHF.

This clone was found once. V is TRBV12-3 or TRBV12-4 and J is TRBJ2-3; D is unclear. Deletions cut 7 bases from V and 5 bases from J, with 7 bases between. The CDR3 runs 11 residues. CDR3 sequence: CASIGEDTQYF. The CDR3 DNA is TGTGCCAGCATCGGTGAAGATACGCAGTATTTT.

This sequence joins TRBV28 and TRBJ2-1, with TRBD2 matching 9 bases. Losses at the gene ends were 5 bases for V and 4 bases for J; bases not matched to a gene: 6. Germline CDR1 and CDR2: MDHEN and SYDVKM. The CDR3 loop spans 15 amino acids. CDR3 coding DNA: TGTGCCAGCAGTGGACTAGCGAGGATTTACAATGAGCAGTTCTTC. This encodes CASSGLARIYNEQFF.

The CDR3 DNA follows: TGCGCCAGCAGCCAAGAAGGGGGCTCTGGGGCCAACGTCCTGACTTTC. It is translated as CASSQEGGSGANVLTF. The chain combines TRBV4-3 with TRBJ2-6; maybe TRBD1 (6 bases). From germline, CDR1 is LGHNA and CDR2 YSLEER. This CDR3 is 16 amino acids long. V shed 0 bases and J shed 0 bases, with 6 bases lying between them.